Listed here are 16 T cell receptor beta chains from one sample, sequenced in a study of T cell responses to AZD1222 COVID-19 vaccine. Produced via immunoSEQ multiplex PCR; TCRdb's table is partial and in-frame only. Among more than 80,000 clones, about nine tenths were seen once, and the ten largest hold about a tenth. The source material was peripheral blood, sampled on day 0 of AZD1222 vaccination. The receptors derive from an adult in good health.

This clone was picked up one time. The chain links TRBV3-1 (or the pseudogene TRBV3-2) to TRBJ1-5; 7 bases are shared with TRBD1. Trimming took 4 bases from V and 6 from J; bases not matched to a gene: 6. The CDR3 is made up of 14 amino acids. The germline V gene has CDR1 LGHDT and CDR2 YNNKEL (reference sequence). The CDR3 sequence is CASSLRQGLQPQHF. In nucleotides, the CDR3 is TGTGCCAGCAGCCTCCGACAGGGTCTTCAGCCCCAGCATTTT.

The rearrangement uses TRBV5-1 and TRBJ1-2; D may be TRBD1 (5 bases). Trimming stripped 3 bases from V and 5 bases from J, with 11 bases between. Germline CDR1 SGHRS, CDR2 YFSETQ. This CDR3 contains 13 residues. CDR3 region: CASSSEGQYGYTF. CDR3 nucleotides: TGCGCCAGCAGCTCAGAGGGGCAGTATGGCTACACCTTC.

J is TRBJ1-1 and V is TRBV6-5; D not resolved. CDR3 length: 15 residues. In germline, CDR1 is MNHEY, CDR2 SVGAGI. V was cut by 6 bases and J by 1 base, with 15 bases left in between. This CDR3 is CASSLSLVTNTEAFF. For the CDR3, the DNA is TGTGCCAGCAGCCTTTCCTTAGTAACGAACACTGAAGCTTTCTTT.

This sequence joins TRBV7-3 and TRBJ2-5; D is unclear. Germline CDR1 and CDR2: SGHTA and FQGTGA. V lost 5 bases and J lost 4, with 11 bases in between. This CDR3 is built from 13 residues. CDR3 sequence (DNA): TGTGCCAGCAGCAAGGGTCCCACAGAGACCCAGTACTTC. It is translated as CASSKGPTETQYF.

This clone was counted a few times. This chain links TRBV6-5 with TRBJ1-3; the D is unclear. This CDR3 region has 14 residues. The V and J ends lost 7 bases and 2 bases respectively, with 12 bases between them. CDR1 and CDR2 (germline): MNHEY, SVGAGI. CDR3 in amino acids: CASNPRGTGNTIYF. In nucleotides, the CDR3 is TGTGCCAGCAACCCTCGCGGGACTGGAAACACCATATATTTT.

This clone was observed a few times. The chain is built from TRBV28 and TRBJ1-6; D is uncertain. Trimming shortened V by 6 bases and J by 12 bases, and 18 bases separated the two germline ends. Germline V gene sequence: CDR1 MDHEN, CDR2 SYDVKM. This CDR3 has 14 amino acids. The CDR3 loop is CASREDHRGRPLHF. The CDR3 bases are TGTGCCAGCAGAGAGGACCACCGTGGACGACCCCTCCACTTT.

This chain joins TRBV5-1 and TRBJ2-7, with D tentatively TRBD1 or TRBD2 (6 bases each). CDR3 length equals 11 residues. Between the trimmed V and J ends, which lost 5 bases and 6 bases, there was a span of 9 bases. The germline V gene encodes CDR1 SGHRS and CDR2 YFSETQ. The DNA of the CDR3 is TGCGCCAGCAGGGGGGGCATCGAGCAGTACTTC. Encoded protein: CASRGGIEQYF.

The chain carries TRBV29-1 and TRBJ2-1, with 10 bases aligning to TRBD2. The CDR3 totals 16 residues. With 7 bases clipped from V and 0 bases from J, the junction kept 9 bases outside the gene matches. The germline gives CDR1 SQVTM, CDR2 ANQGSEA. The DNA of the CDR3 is TGCAGCGGGAGAACTAGCGGGGAGAGCTCCTACAATGAGCAGTTCTTC. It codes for CSGRTSGESSYNEQFF.

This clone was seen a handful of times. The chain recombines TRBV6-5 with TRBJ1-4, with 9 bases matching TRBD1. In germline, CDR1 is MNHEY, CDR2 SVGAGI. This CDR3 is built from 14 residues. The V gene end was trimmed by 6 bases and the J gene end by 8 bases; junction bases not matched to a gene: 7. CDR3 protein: CASRLDRGGEKLFF. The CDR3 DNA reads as TGTGCCAGCAGGCTCGACAGGGGGGGAGAAAAACTGTTTTTT.

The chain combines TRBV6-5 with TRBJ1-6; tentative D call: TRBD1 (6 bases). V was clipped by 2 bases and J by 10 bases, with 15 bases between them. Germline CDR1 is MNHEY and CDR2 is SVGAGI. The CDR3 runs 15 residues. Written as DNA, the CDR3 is TGTGCCAGCAGTTACGAAGGGGGTGGGGGCTCACCCCTCCACTTT. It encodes CASSYEGGGGSPLHF.

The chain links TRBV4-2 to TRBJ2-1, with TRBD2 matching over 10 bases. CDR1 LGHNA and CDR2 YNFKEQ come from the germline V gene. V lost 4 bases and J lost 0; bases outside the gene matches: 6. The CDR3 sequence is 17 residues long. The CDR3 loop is CASSPRSSGGSYNEQFF. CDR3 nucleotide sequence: TGTGCCAGCAGCCCTAGATCTAGCGGGGGCTCCTACAATGAGCAGTTCTTC.

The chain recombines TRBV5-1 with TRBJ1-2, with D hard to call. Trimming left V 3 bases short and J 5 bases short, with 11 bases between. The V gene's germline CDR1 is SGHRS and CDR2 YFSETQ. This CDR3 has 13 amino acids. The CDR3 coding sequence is TGCGCCAGCAGCTCGGCCGATTCATATGGCTACACCTTC. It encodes CASSSADSYGYTF.

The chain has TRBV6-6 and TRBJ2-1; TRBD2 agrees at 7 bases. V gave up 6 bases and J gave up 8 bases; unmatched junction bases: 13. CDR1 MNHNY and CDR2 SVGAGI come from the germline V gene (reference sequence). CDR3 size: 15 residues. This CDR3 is CASRRREARRDEQFF. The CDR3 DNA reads TGTGCCAGCAGACGTCGGGAGGCCCGGAGGGATGAGCAGTTCTTC.

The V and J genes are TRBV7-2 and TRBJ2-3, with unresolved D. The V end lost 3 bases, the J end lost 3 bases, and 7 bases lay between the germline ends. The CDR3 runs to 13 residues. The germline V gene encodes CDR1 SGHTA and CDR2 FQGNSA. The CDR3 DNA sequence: TGTGCCAGCAGCTTCTCTTGGACAGATACGCAGTATTTT. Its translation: CASSFSWTDTQYF.

As DNA, the CDR3 is TGTGCCAGCAGCTCCCTATCTGGGGCCAACGTCCTGACTTTC. Its translation: CASSSLSGANVLTF. The chain employs TRBV11-2 and TRBJ2-6; D uncertain. The CDR3 covers 14 residues. Per germline, CDR1 SGHAT and CDR2 FQNNGV. Trimming took 4 bases from V and 1 from J, leaving 5 bases between them.

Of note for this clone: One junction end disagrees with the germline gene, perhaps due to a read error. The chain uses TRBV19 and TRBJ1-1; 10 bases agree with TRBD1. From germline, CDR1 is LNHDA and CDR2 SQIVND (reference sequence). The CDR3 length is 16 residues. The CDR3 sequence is CASSETGTGVKTEAFF. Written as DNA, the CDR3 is TGTGCCAGTAGTGAAACCGGGACAGGGGTGAAGACTGAAGCTTTCTTT.